This T cell receptor beta chain derives from a study of CD8+CD57+ T cells in acquired aplastic anemia. TCR beta VDJ and CDR3 were profiled, and genomic DNA was the template. TCRdb ran MiXCR on the reads and lists one entry per CDR3 protein. The table records about 150,000 distinct CDR3 sequences, around half of them present only once. At least ten counts were recorded for this clonotype. The germline V gene encodes CDR1 MRHNA and CDR2 SNTAGT. The CDR3 contains 16 residues. V was clipped by 3 bases and J by 4 bases, with 16 bases between them. Sequencing involved patients with CD8+CD57+ cell expansion previously shown by flow cytometry.

The TCR was taken from a human donor with aplastic anemia. Specimen: sorted CD4+, CD8+, or CD8+CD57+ T cells (not recorded which) from PBMCs. The chain carries TRBV6-4 and TRBJ2-1; D may be TRBD1 or TRBD2 (5 bases each). The CDR3 loop is CASSEVPGRQYNEQFF. The CDR3 bases are TGTGCCAGCAGTGAAGTCCCGGGACGCCAGTACAATGAGCAGTTCTTC.